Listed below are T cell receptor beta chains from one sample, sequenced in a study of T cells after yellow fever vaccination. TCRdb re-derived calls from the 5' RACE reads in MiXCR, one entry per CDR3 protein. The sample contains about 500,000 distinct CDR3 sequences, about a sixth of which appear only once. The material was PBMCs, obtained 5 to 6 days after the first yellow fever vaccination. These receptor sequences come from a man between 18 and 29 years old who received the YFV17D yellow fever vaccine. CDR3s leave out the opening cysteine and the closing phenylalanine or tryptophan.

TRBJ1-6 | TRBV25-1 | ASSEDRSNSPLH
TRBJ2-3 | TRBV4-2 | ASSIFRSATDTQY
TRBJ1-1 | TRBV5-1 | ASSLVGTEAF
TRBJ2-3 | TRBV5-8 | ASSLTGTAGTDTQY
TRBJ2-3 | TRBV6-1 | ASLAGGTDTQY
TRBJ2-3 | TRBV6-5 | ASSYESASSTDTQY
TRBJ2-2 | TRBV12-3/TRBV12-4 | ASSSDSGELF
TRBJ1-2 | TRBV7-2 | ASSFLVGYGYT
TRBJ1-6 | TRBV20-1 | SARRTGAIYNSPLH
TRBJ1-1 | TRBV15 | ATSRDRGETEAF
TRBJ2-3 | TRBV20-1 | SAPYTGTDTQY
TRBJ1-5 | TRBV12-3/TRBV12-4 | ASSLTNGGNQPQH
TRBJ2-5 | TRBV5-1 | ASGQGLDLETQY
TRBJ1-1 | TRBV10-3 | AISESSLYTEAF
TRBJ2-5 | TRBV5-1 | ASSTQGYQETQY
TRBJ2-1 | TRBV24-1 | ATSDYGLAGVRISYNEQF
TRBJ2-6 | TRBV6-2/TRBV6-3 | ASSYSPTGKMSGANVLT
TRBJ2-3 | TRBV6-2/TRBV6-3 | ASSRFSGAADTQY
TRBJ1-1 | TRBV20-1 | SARDSYAYAMNTEAF
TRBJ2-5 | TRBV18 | ASSPREETQY
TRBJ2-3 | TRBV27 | ASRSGGASDTQY